This T cell receptor beta chain emerged from a study of spatial heterogeneity in lung cancer. Whole-study context: Compared with alpha-chain sequences, beta-chain sequences were consistently detected in greater numbers.

This CDR3 comprises 13 residues. Notes on the study in general: Ubiquitous expanded tumor TCRs appeared in blood more at resection than follow-up.

Carried by each TCR cDNA molecule was a unique molecular identifier. In TCRdb, the 5' RACE reads were re-called with MiXCR into one record per CDR3 protein. The sample has 19,000 or so distinct CDR3 sequences, 20% to 25% seen once. As for time point: sample taken at primary tumor resection. Tumor, nontumor lung or frozen PBMC supplied whole RNA, sequenced without sorting. Turning to this clonotype: What it binds is unknown. A much more abundant neighbour one base away suggests this may be a read error.

The J gene is TRBJ1-1, the V gene TRBV5-7; unclear D gene. TRBV5-7 is an ORF; its function is uncertain. Sample: PBMCs, taken at surgery. This TCR was sampled from a female donor with early-stage non-small cell lung cancer. The CDR3 sequence is CASSLDSEVEASF. CDR3 DNA sequence: TGTGCCAGCAGCTTGGACAGTGAGGTTGAAGCTTCCTTT.